This entry lists 25 T cell receptor beta chains sequenced from one sample in a study of blood T cell repertoires in COVID-19. Assay: immunoSEQ multiplex PCR; the TCRdb copy retains only in-frame clones and omits some. The data contain more than 150,000 clones, roughly nine tenths of them seen just once; the ten biggest clones take up 7%. Material: PBMCs or T cells enriched from blood (not recorded which). The receptors stem from a woman in her 50s who had recovered from COVID-19.

V is TRBV3-1 (or the pseudogene TRBV3-2) and J is TRBJ1-1, with 10 bases lining up with TRBD1. The CDR3 totals 12 residues. V lost 4 bases, J lost 11 bases, and 4 bases stayed unmatched. Germline V CDR1 and CDR2: LGHDT, YNNKEL (reference sequence). CDR3 in amino acids: CASSPRTGGAFF. The CDR3 nucleotides are TGTGCCAGCAGCCCAAGGACAGGGGGGGCTTTCTTT.

J is TRBJ1-6 and V is TRBV27; 7 nucleotides agree with TRBD1. The CDR3 totals 14 residues. CDR1 is MNHEY and CDR2 is SMNVEV in the germline V gene (reference sequence). The V gene end was trimmed by 4 bases and the J gene end by 7 bases; junction bases not matched to a gene: 4. The CDR3 nucleotides are TGTGCCAGCAGTTCAGAACAGGGGAATTCACCCCTCCACTTT. This encodes CASSSEQGNSPLHF.

This clone was observed a handful of times. This chain uses TRBV4-2 with TRBJ2-7; possibly TRBD1 for D (6 bases). The CDR3 spans 14 residues. V was cut by 1 base and J by 2 bases, with 9 bases left in between. Germline-derived CDR1 and CDR2 are LGHNA and YNFKEQ. CDR3 in amino acids: CASSQGRDTYEQYF. CDR3 nucleotide sequence: TGTGCCAGCAGCCAAGGACGGGACACCTACGAGCAGTACTTC.

The gene calls are TRBV23-1 and TRBJ1-1; D gene uncertain. TRBV23-1 is an ORF, with its function uncertain. Trimming took off 3 bases at V and 6 bases at J, with 8 bases between the two ends. The CDR3 extends over 12 amino acids. For the CDR3, the DNA is TGCGCCAGCAGTCAGTCCGGGTCTGAAGCTTTCTTT. As protein: CASSQSGSEAFF.

The chain has TRBV9 and TRBJ2-1; 9 bases line up with TRBD2. The CDR3 has 16 amino acids. V dropped 3 bases and J dropped 9; count of bases not matched to a gene: 13. Per germline, CDR1 SGDLS and CDR2 YYNGEE. The CDR3 DNA reads as TGTGCCAGCAGCGCGGACGCGGGACTAGCCGGAGGTGAGCAGTTCTTC. The encoded protein is CASSADAGLAGGEQFF.

The CDR3 region has the DNA TGTGCCAGCAGCCAAGAATCTCCCCGGGATTCACCCCTCCACTTT. Its translation is CASSQESPRDSPLHF. The chain joins TRBV3-1 (or the pseudogene TRBV3-2) to TRBJ1-6; no firm D call. Germline values: CDR1 LGHDT, CDR2 YNNKEL (reference sequence). With 0 bases removed from V and 8 bases from J, the gap between germline ends came to 11 bases. The CDR3 extends over 15 amino acids.

This chain connects TRBV6-1 to TRBJ1-5; 10 nucleotides match TRBD1. V gave up 0 bases and J gave up 0 bases; unmatched junction bases: 8. The length of the CDR3 is 19 residues. CDR1 is MNHNS, CDR2 SASEGT, per germline. The CDR3 coding sequence is TGTGCCAGCAGTGAAGCGCCGGGACAGGGGACTCATAGCAATCAGCCCCAGCATTTT. As protein: CASSEAPGQGTHSNQPQHF.

The chain employs TRBV24-1 and TRBJ1-2; unclear D gene. CDR3 size: 11 residues. V lost 3 bases, J lost 4 bases, and 2 bases lay in between. CDR1 and CDR2 (germline): KGHDR, SFDVKD. The CDR3 loop reads CATSDRYGYTF. The CDR3 nucleotides read TGTGCCACCAGTGATCGCTATGGCTACACCTTC.

This clone was counted a single time. The V and J genes are TRBV7-2 and TRBJ2-7, with 8 bases lining up with TRBD2. Germline CDR1 and CDR2: SGHTA and FQGNSA. The CDR3 is 16 amino acids. Trimming at V came to 1 base and at J to 2 bases, leaving 7 bases not matched to a gene. This CDR3 is CASSLGRRAGAYEQYF. In DNA, the CDR3 is TGTGCCAGCAGCTTAGGCCGTCGAGCGGGGGCCTACGAGCAGTACTTC. Combining the CDR3 with reference TRBV7-2 and TRBJ2-7 gives the whole variable domain GAGVSQSPSNKVTEKGKDVELRCDPISGHTALYWYRQSLGQGLEFLIYFQGNSAPDKSGLPSDRFSAERTGGSVSTLTIQRTQQEDSAVYLCASSLGRRAGAYEQYFGPGTRLTVT.

The rearrangement links TRBV12-3 or TRBV12-4 to TRBJ2-7; no definite D call. This CDR3 is built from 13 residues. V shed 5 bases and J shed 9 bases, with 17 bases lying between them. CDR3 sequence: CASSANPYSGQYF. The CDR3 DNA follows: TGTGCCAGCAGTGCCAATCCCTACTCCGGGCAGTACTTC.

The V gene is TRBV24-1, the J gene TRBJ2-1; perhaps TRBD1 as D (6 bases). V was trimmed by 3 bases and J by 8 bases, leaving 16 bases between them. Germline V gene data show CDR1 as KGHDR and CDR2 as SFDVKD. The CDR3 runs to 15 residues. Here the CDR3 reads CATSDRGSAVYEQFF. The CDR3 DNA is TGTGCCACCAGTGATAGGGGGTCAGCGGTGTATGAGCAGTTCTTC.

The CDR3 DNA follows: TGTGCCAGTAGTATCAGGGGGGCAAGGCCCCAGCATTTT. It encodes CASSIRGARPQHF. J is TRBJ1-5 and V is TRBV19; 7 bases align to TRBD1. Germline loops: CDR1 LNHDA, CDR2 SQIVND (reference sequence). The CDR3 length is 13 residues. After removal of 3 bases from V and 9 bases from J, the junction contained 5 bases not matched to a gene.

The chain employs TRBV5-4 and TRBJ2-7; maybe TRBD1 (5 bases). The CDR3 extends over 15 amino acids. Germline-derived CDR1 and CDR2 are SGHNT and YYREEE (reference sequence). Trimming took 2 bases from V and 0 from J, leaving 12 bases between them. The CDR3 loop reads CASSLGPDSSYEQYF. The CDR3 DNA reads TGTGCCAGCAGCTTAGGGCCCGACAGCTCCTACGAGCAGTACTTC. Full variable domain (missing parts from reference TRBV5-4 and TRBJ2-7): ETGVTQSPTHLIKTRGQQVTLRCSSQSGHNTVSWYQQALGQGPQFIFQYYREEENGRGNFPPRFSGLQFPNYSSELNVNALELDDSALYLCASSLGPDSSYEQYFGPGTRLTVT.

The V call is TRBV11-1, the J call TRBJ2-1; TRBD1 agrees at 9 bases. Germline loops: CDR1 SGHAT, CDR2 FQDESV (reference sequence). The CDR3 contains 12 residues. Trimming at V came to 5 bases and at J to 11 bases, leaving 4 bases not matched to a gene. The CDR3 here is CASSRDREKQFF. Written as DNA, the CDR3 is TGTGCCAGCAGCCGGGACAGGGAAAAGCAGTTCTTC.

The rearrangement joins TRBV5-6 to TRBJ2-2; 9 bases match TRBD1. V shed 2 bases and J 7 bases; nucleotides not matched to a gene: 9. Germline assignment: CDR1 SGHDT and CDR2 YYEEEE. The CDR3 length is 16 residues. The CDR3 sequence is CASSLWRTGVFGELFF. The CDR3 DNA follows: TGTGCCAGCAGCTTATGGAGGACAGGGGTTTTCGGGGAGCTGTTTTTT.

The count of this clone is one. The chain employs TRBV27 and TRBJ2-3; 7 bases align to TRBD2. Germline CDR1 MNHEY, CDR2 SMNVEV (reference sequence). The CDR3 has 16 amino acids. Germline trimming cut 5 bases from V and 0 bases from J; bases unmatched to any gene: 8. The CDR3: CASSRTSFPSTDTQYF. Here the CDR3 DNA reads TGTGCCAGCAGTAGGACTAGTTTTCCTAGCACAGATACGCAGTATTTT.

V and J are TRBV7-2 and TRBJ2-5; TRBD2 aligns across 10 bases. Germline V gene data show CDR1 as SGHTA and CDR2 as FQGNSA. The ends lost 1 base at V and 6 bases at J; junction bases unmatched: 5. The CDR3 is 15 amino acids. The CDR3 spells CASSLGLAGAKTQYF. The CDR3, as DNA: TGTGCCAGCAGCTTAGGTCTAGCGGGAGCTAAGACCCAGTACTTC. Complete variable domain (other parts from reference TRBV7-2 and TRBJ2-5): GAGVSQSPSNKVTEKGKDVELRCDPISGHTALYWYRQSLGQGLEFLIYFQGNSAPDKSGLPSDRFSAERTGGSVSTLTIQRTQQEDSAVYLCASSLGLAGAKTQYFGPGTRLLVL.

The J gene is TRBJ2-7, the V gene TRBV10-1; 9 nucleotides line up with TRBD2. The germline gives CDR1 WNHNN, CDR2 SYGVQD (reference sequence). The CDR3 contains 16 residues. The trim removed 4 bases at V and 1 base at J, leaving 8 bases unmatched. The DNA for the CDR3 is TGCGCCAGCAGTGTCACCAGACTAGCGGATTCCTACGAGCAGTACTTC. Protein product: CASSVTRLADSYEQYF.

V is TRBV7-9 and J is TRBJ2-7; 11 bases fit TRBD2. V dropped 5 bases and J dropped 6; count of bases not matched to a gene: 9. This CDR3 has 15 amino acids. CDR1 is SEHNR, CDR2 FQNEAQ, per germline (reference sequence). CDR3 in DNA: TGTGCCAGCAGCCCGGGACTAGCGGTTCGGGGCGAGCAGTACTTC. Protein: CASSPGLAVRGEQYF. Supplemented by reference TRBV7-9 and TRBJ2-7, the full variable domain reads DTGVSQNPRHKITKRGQNVTFRCDPISEHNRLYWYRQTLGQGPEFLTYFQNEAQLEKSRLLSDRFSAERPKGSFSTLEIQRTEQGDSAMYLCASSPGLAVRGEQYFGPGTRLTVT.

The rearrangement links TRBV30 to TRBJ1-3, with unresolved D. This CDR3 contains 15 residues. Germline V gene sequence: CDR1 GTSNPN, CDR2 SVGIG (reference sequence). With 2 bases removed from V and 6 bases from J, the gap between germline ends came to 17 bases. This CDR3 is CAWSRPGYWENTIYF. CDR3 in DNA: TGTGCCTGGAGTCGCCCGGGGTACTGGGAAAACACCATATATTTT.

The chain has TRBV6-1 and TRBJ2-3, with 8 bases identical to TRBD2. The germline V gene encodes CDR1 MNHNS and CDR2 SASEGT. The CDR3 consists of 17 residues. V was clipped by 4 bases and J by 6 bases; unmatched bases: 15. The CDR3 sequence is CASSGGSGRVGLDTQYF. The CDR3 region has the DNA TGTGCCAGCAGTGGTGGGAGCGGGAGAGTTGGACTGGATACGCAGTATTTT.

This rearrangement joins TRBV6-7 to TRBJ1-2; D possibly corresponds to TRBD1 (5 bases). TRBV6-7 is marked as an open reading frame, function uncertain. The CDR3 sequence is 13 residues long. The V end was cut by 4 bases, the J end by 5 bases, with 11 bases between. The CDR3 is CASSWGDRYGYTF. The CDR3 nucleotides are TGTGCCAGCAGTTGGGGGGATCGGTATGGCTACACCTTC.

This clone occurred a few times. The chain employs TRBV9 and TRBJ2-1, with 7 bases that match TRBD2. After removal of 0 bases from V and 12 bases from J, the junction contained 12 bases not matched to a gene. This CDR3 region has 15 residues. Looked up from germline, CDR1 is SGDLS and CDR2 is YYNGEE. The CDR3 sequence is CASSVGGGPLVGQFF. CDR3 coding DNA: TGTGCCAGCAGCGTAGGGGGGGGACCCCTCGTAGGGCAGTTCTTC.

This clone was counted only a few times. The rearrangement joins TRBV7-2 to TRBJ1-2; 8 bases line up with TRBD1. Germline-derived CDR1 and CDR2 are SGHTA and FQGNSA. CDR3 length equals 14 residues. Trimming at V came to 1 base and at J to 8 bases, leaving 6 bases not matched to a gene. The CDR3 DNA follows: TGTGCCAGCAGCTTAGGACAGGGGAGTACGGGCTACACCTTC. Translation: CASSLGQGSTGYTF.

The chain carries TRBV5-4 and TRBJ2-1; 15 nucleotides line up with TRBD2. The CDR3 contains 15 residues. CDR1 and CDR2 from the germline V gene are SGHNT and YYREEE (reference sequence). With 1 base clipped from V and 10 bases from J, the junction kept 3 bases outside the gene matches. CDR3 protein: CASSLMGLAGGEQFF. CDR3 coding DNA: TGTGCCAGCAGCTTGATGGGACTAGCGGGGGGAGAGCAGTTCTTC.